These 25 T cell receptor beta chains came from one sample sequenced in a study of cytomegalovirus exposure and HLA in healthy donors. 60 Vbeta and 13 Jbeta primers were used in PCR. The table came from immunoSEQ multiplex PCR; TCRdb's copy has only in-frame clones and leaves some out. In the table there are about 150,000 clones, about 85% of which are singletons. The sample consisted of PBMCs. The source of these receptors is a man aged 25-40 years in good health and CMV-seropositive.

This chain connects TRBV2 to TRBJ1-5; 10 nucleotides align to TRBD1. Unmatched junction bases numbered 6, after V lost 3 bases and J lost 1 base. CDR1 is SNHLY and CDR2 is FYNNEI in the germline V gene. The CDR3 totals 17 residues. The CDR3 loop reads CASSDGTGALSNQPQHF. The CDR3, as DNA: TGTGCCAGCAGTGATGGGACAGGGGCGCTGAGCAATCAGCCCCAGCATTTT.

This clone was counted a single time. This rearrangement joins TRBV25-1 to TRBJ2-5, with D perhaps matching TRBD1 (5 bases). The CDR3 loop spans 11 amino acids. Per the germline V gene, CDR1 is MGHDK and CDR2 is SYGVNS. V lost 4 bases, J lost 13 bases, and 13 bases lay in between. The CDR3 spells CASSVGQILYF. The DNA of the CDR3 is TGTGCCAGCAGTGTGGGGCAAATACTGTACTTC. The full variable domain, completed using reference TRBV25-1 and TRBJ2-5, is EADIYQTPRYLVIGTGKKITLECSQTMGHDKMYWYQQDPGMELHLIHYSYGVNSTEKGDLSSESTVSRIRTEHFPLTLESARPSHTSQYLCASSVGQILYFGPGTRLLVL.

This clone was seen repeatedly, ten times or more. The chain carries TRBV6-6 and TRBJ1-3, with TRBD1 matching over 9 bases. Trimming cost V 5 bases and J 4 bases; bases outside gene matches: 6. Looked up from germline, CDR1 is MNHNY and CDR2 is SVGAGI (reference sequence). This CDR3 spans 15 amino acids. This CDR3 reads CASSPTGGRGNTIYF. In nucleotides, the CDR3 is TGTGCCAGCAGTCCTACAGGGGGCAGAGGAAACACCATATATTTT.

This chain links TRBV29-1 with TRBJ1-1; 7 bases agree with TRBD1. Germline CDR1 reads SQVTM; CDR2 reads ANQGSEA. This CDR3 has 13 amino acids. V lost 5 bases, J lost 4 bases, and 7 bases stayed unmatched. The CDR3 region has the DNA TGCAGCGTTTCCCTCCAGGGGGGCACTGAAGCTTTCTTT. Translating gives CSVSLQGGTEAFF.

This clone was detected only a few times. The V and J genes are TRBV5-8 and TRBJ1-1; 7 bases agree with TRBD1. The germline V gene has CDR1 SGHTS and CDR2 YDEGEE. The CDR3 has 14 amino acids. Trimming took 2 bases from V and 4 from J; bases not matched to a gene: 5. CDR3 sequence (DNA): TGTGCCAGCAGCTTAAAAAACAGGGGCACTGAAGCTTTCTTT. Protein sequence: CASSLKNRGTEAFF.

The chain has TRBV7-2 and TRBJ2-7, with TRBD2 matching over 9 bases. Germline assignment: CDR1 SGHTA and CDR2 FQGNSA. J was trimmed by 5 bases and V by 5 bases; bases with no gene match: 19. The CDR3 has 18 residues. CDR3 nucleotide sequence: TGTGCCAGCAGCCCCTTCGGCGGGGGGGCCAGGCGAGACGACGAGCAGTACTTC. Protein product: CASSPFGGGARRDDEQYF.

The CDR3 loop is CASGSGPDRGTDTQYF. As DNA, the CDR3 is TGTGCTAGTGGTTCTGGCCCGGACAGGGGTACAGATACGCAGTATTTT. The V and J genes are TRBV12-5 and TRBJ2-3, with TRBD1 matching 9 bases. Germline V gives CDR1 LGHNT, CDR2 FRNRAP. V was clipped by 4 bases and J by 3 bases; unmatched bases: 8. The CDR3 extends over 16 amino acids.

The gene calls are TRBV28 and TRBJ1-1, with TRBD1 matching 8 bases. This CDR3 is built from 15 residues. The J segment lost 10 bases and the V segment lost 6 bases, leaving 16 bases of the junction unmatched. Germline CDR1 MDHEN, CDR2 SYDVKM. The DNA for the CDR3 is TGTGCCAGCAGGCAGACAGGGGTGGTTAAAGTGGGAGCTTTCTTT. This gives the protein CASRQTGVVKVGAFF.

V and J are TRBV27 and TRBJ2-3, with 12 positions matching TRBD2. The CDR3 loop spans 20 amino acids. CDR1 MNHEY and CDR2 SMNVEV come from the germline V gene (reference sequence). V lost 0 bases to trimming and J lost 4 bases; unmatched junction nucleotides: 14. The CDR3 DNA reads TGTGCCAGCAGTTTATCGACTAGCGGGAGTTCGCGTTATTTCGCAGATACGCAGTATTTT. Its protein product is CASSLSTSGSSRYFADTQYF.

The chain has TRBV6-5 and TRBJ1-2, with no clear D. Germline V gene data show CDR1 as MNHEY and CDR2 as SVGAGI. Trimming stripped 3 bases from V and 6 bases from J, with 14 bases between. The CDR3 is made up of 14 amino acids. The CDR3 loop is CASSYTTKKDGYTF. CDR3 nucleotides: TGTGCCAGCAGTTATACGACTAAGAAAGATGGCTACACCTTC.

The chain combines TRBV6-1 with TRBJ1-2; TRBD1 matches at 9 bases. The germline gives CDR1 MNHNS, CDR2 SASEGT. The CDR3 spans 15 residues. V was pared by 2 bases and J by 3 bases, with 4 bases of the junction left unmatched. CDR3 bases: TGTGCCAGCAGTGAATACCGGGACAGGGACTATGGCTACACCTTC. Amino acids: CASSEYRDRDYGYTF.

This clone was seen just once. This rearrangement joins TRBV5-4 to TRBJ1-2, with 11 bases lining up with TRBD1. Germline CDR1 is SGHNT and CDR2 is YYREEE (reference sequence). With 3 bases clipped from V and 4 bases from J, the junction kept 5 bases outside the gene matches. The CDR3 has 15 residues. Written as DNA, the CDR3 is TGTGCCAGCAGCTACCCCGGGACAGGGGGCTATGGCTACACCTTC. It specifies CASSYPGTGGYGYTF. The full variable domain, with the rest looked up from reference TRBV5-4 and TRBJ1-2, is ETGVTQSPTHLIKTRGQQVTLRCSSQSGHNTVSWYQQALGQGPQFIFQYYREEENGRGNFPPRFSGLQFPNYSSELNVNALELDDSALYLCASSYPGTGGYGYTFGSGTRLTVV.

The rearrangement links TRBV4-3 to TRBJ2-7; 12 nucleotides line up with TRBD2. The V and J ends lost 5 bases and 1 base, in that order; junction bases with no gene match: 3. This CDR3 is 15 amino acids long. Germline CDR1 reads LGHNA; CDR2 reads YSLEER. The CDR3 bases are TGCGCCAGCAGCGAGACTAGCGGGGGATCCTACGAGCAGTACTTC. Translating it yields CASSETSGGSYEQYF.

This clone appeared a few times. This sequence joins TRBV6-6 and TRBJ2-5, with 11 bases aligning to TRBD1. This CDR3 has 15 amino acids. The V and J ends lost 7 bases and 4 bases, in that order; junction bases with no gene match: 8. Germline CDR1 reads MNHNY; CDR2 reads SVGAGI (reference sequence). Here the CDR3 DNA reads TGTGCCAGCACCCGGGACAGGGGGGGCGGAGAGACCCAGTACTTC. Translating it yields CASTRDRGGGETQYF.

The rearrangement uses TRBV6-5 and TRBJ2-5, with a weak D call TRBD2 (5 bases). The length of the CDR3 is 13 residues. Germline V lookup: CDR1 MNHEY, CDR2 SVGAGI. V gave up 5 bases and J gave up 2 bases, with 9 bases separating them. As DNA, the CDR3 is TGTGCCAGCAGTAAATGGAGGCAAGAGACCCAGTACTTC. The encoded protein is CASSKWRQETQYF.

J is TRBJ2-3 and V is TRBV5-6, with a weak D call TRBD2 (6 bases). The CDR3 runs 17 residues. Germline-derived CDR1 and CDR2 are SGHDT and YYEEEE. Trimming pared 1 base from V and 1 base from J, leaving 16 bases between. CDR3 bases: TGTGCCAGCAGCTTGTGGTACGTGCGGGGCGGCACAGATACGCAGTATTTT. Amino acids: CASSLWYVRGGTDTQYF.

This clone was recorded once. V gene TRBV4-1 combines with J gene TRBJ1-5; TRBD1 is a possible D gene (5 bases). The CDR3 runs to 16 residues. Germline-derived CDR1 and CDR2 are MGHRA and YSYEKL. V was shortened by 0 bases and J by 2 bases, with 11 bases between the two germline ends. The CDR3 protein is CASSQDGGMGNQPQHF. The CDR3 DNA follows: TGCGCCAGCAGCCAAGACGGGGGTATGGGCAATCAGCCCCAGCATTTT.

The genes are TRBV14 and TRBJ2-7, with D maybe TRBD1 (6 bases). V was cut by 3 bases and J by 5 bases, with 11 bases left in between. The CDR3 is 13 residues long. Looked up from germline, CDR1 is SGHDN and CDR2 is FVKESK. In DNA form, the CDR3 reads TGTGCCAGCAGCCATCTACAGGGTCACGAGCAGTACTTC. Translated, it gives CASSHLQGHEQYF.

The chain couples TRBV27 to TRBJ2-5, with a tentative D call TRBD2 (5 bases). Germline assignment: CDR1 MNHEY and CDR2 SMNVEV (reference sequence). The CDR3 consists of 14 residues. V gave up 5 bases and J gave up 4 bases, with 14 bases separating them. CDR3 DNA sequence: TGTGCCAGCAGTGGGCGGATCCGGGGAGAGACCCAGTACTTC. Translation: CASSGRIRGETQYF.

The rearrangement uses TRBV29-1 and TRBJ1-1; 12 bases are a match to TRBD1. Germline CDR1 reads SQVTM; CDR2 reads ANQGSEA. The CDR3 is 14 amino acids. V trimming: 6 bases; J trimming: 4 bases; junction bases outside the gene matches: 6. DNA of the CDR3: TGCAGCGTCCCGGGACAGGGGGCTGGCACTGAAGCTTTCTTT. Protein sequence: CSVPGQGAGTEAFF.

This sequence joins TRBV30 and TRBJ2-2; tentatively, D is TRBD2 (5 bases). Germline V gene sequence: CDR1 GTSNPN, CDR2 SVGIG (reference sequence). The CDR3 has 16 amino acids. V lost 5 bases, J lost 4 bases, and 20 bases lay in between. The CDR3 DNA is TGTGCCTGGGAACTAACCCCGGGGATAAGCACCGGGGAGCTGTTTTTT. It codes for CAWELTPGISTGELFF.

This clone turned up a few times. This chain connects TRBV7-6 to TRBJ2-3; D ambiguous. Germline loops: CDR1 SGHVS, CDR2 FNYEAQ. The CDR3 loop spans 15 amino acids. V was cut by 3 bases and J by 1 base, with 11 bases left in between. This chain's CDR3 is CASSFDTKRTDTQYF. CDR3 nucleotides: TGTGCCAGCAGCTTCGACACCAAGCGCACAGATACGCAGTATTTT.

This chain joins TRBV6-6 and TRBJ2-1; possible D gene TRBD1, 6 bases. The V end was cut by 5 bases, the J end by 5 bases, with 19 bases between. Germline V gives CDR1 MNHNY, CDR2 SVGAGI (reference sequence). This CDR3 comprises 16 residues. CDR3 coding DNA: TGTGCCAGCAGTCCCCCGAGGGGCAGGGACAACAATGAGCAGTTCTTC. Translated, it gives CASSPPRGRDNNEQFF.

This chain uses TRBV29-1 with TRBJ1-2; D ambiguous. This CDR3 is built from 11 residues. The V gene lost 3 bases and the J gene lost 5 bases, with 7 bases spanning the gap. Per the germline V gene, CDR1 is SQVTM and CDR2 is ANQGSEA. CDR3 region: CSVEVTYGYTF. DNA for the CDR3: TGCAGCGTTGAGGTCACTTATGGCTACACCTTC.

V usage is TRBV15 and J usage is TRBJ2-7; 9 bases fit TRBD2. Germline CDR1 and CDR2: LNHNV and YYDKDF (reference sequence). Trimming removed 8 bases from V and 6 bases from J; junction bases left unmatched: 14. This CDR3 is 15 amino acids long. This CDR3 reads CATHDRGSGRSEQYF. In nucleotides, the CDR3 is TGTGCCACCCACGACCGGGGGAGCGGGAGGTCCGAGCAGTACTTC. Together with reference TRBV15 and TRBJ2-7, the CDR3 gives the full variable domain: DAMVIQNPRYQVTQFGKPVTLSCSQTLNHNVMYWYQQKSSQAPKLLFHYYDKDFNNEADTPDNFQSRRPNTSFCFLDIRSPGLGDTAMYLCATHDRGSGRSEQYFGPGTRLTVT.